Listed here are 7 T cell receptor beta chains from one sample, sequenced in a study of T-cell memory formation after mild COVID-19. MiXCR, run by TCRdb on the 5' RACE reads, gives a single entry per CDR3 protein. The data contain a few hundred thousand distinct CDR3 sequences, 16% of them singletons. The source material was PBMCs or a T cell subset sorted from them (not recorded which). All receptors come from a man younger than 35 who had mild COVID-19 (a few samples of this study predate the infection). Cell type and time point are not known.

The chain couples TRBV11-1 to TRBJ1-2; D might be TRBD1 (5 bases). Germline assignment: CDR1 SGHAT and CDR2 FQDESV (reference sequence). This CDR3 is 14 amino acids long. With 4 bases removed from V and 4 bases from J, the gap between germline ends came to 13 bases. CDR3 DNA sequence: TGTGCCAGCAGCTCGGACACGGAACTCTATGGCTACACCTTC. As protein: CASSSDTELYGYTF.

This clonotype has just a few counts. The chain uses TRBV3-1 and TRBJ2-3, with 8 bases matching TRBD2. Germline CDR1 reads LGHDT; CDR2 reads YNNKEL (reference sequence). There are 16 residues in the CDR3. J was trimmed by 2 bases and V by 2 bases; bases with no gene match: 6. The chain's CDR3 is CASSQRAGVYTDTQYF. CDR3 nucleotide sequence: TGTGCCAGCAGCCAACGAGCGGGGGTCTACACAGATACGCAGTATTTT.

This chain joins TRBV29-1 and TRBJ2-5; 8 bases fit TRBD1. Unmatched junction bases numbered 5, after V lost 1 base and J lost 1 base. Per the germline V gene, CDR1 is SQVTM and CDR2 is ANQGSEA. The CDR3 sequence is 15 residues long. The CDR3 region is CSVEAPDRGQETQYF. CDR3 DNA sequence: TGCAGCGTTGAAGCGCCCGACAGGGGCCAAGAGACCCAGTACTTC.

This clonotype occurred many times. The V gene is TRBV5-1, the J gene TRBJ2-5; D tentatively reads TRBD1 or TRBD2 (5 bases each). Deletions cut 3 bases from V and 3 bases from J, with 9 bases between. The CDR3 contains 13 residues. Germline V gives CDR1 SGHRS, CDR2 YFSETQ. CDR3 loop: CASSYQGEETQYF. CDR3 in DNA: TGCGCCAGCAGCTACCAGGGAGAAGAGACCCAGTACTTC.

The chain employs TRBV5-1 and TRBJ2-2, with D perhaps TRBD2 (6 bases). This CDR3 is built from 13 residues. From germline, CDR1 is SGHRS and CDR2 YFSETQ. Between the trimmed V and J ends, which lost 5 bases and 6 bases, there was a span of 11 bases. CDR3 sequence: CASREGFAGELFF. Here the CDR3 DNA reads TGCGCCAGCAGGGAGGGTTTCGCCGGGGAGCTGTTTTTT. Combining the CDR3 with reference TRBV5-1 and TRBJ2-2 gives the whole variable domain KAGVTQTPRYLIKTRGQQVTLSCSPISGHRSVSWYQQTPGQGLQFLFEYFSETQRNKGNFPGRFSGRQFSNSRSEMNVSTLELGDSALYLCASREGFAGELFFGEGSRLTVL.

This clonotype showed up just a few times. J is TRBJ2-1 and V is TRBV4-1; TRBD2 agrees at 8 bases. The germline CDR1 and CDR2 sequences are MGHRA and YSYEKL. V lost 5 bases and J lost 4; bases outside the gene matches: 13. The CDR3 is 17 residues long. The CDR3 nucleotides read TGCGCCAGCAGCTCTTCGACCGGGGGGGGACTGTACAATGAGCAGTTCTTC. Translation gives CASSSSTGGGLYNEQFF.

This clonotype was seen a handful of times. This sequence joins TRBV4-3 and TRBJ1-2, with TRBD1 identical over 8 bases. Trimming at V came to 3 bases and at J to 4 bases, leaving 1 base not matched to a gene. Germline V CDR1 and CDR2: LGHNA, YSLEER. This CDR3 is built from 13 residues. CDR3 sequence (DNA): TGCGCCAGCAGCCATGACAGGGGCTATGGCTACACCTTC. It is translated as CASSHDRGYGYTF.